There are a few counts of the clone carrying this T cell receptor (beta chain). Its antigen is currently unknown. ViraFEST used viral peptide pools to expand antigen-specific CD4+ T cells before sequencing. On roughly day 9 of culture, CD4+ T cells were separated out. SARS-CoV-2 infection was confirmed by PCR in the person between March and December 2020. Each culture had half its medium swapped for IL-2 medium on days 3 and 7. The sample belongs to a study of vaccination effects on CD4 cells after COVID-19. About the study: Either the BNT162b2 or mRNA-1273 vaccine was given to participants in two doses. Study-wide points: Late in the post-vaccination period, infection-induced and vaccine-induced clones underwent marked clonal contraction.

The repertoire was sequenced with immunoSEQ multiplex PCR; TCRdb's copy has only in-frame clones and lacks some. The repertoire holds roughly 25,000 clones, with 77% as singletons. The sequencing here drew on CD4+ T cells from PBMCs cultured with HCoV-NL63 spike peptides, taken before COVID-19 vaccination. The TCR sequence derives from a human donor who had a prior SARS-CoV-2 infection.

Here the CDR3 DNA reads TGTGCCATCATGGGTCTGGGTCCCCCCATGTATTTT. Translating it yields CAIMGLGPPMYF. The chain uses TRBV10-3 and TRBJ2-3, with D unclear. The CDR3 has 12 amino acids. Trimming pared 7 bases from V and 14 bases from J, leaving 19 bases between. The germline V gene has CDR1 ENHRY and CDR2 SYGVKD.